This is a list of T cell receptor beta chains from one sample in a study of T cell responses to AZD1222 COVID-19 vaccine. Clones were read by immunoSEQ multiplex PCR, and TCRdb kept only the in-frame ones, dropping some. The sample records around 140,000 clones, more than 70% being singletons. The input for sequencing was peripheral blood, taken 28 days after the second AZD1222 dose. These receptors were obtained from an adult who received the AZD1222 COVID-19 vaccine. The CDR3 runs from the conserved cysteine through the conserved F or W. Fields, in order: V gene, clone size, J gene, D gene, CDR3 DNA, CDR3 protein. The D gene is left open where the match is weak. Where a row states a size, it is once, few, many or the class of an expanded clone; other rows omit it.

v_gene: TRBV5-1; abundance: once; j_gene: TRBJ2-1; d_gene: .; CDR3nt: TGCGCCAGCAGCTTGGTGGCAGAAGCTTACAATGAGCAGTTCTTC; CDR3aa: CASSLVAEAYNEQFF
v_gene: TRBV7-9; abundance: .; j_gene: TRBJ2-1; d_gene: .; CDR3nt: TGTGCCAGCAGCCCTCCGGCGGGGCCCTTGGGGAATGAGCAGTTCTTC; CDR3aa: CASSPPAGPLGNEQFF
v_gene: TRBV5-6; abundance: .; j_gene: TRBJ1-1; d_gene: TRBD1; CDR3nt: TGTGCCAGCAGCTTGGCCCCAGGGGGGAACACTGAAGCTTTCTTT; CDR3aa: CASSLAPGGNTEAFF
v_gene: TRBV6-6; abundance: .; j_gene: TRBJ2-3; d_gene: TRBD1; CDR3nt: TGTGCCAGCAGTCACTTAGGACAGGGATGGGATACGCAGTATTTT; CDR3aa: CASSHLGQGWDTQYF
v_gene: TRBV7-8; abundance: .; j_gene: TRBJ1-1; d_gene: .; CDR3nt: TGTGCCAGCCTCACCGGGATTTCGGGATCGACCTTGAACACTGAAGCTTTCTTT; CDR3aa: CASLTGISGSTLNTEAFF
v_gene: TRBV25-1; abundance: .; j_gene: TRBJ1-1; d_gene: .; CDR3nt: TGTGCCAGCAGTGAATATATGAACACTGAAGCTTTCTTT; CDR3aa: CASSEYMNTEAFF
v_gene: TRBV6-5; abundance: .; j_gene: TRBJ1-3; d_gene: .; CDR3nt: TGTGCCAGCAGTCGCATGGGGGACACCATATATTTT; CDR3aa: CASSRMGDTIYF
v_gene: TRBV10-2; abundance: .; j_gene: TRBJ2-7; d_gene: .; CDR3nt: TGCGCCAGCTCCTATAATCAGGGCTCAACCTACGAGCAGTACTTC; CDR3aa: CASSYNQGSTYEQYF
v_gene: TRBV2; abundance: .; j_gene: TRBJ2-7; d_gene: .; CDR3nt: TGTGCCAGCAGTGACCGGGGCCCGTCCTACGAGCAGTACTTC; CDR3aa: CASSDRGPSYEQYF
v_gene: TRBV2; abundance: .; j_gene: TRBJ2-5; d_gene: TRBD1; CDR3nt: TGTGCCAGCAGGGGGGACAGCGAGACCCAGTACTTC; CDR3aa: CASRGDSETQYF
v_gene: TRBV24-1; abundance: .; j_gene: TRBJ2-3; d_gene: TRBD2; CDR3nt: TGTGCCACCAGTGATTCCGACTATAGCGGGTTCAGCACAGATACGCAGTATTTT; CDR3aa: CATSDSDYSGFSTDTQYF
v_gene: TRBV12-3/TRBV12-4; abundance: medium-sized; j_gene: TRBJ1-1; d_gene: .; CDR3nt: TGTGCCAGCAGTACGGGAACTGAAGCTTTCTTT; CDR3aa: CASSTGTEAFF
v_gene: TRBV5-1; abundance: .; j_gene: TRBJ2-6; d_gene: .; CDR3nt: TGCGCCAGCAGGTTGGGACTTTACTCTGGGGCCAACGTCCTGACTTTC; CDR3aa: CASRLGLYSGANVLTF
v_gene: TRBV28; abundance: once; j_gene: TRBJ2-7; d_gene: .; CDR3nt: TGTGCCAGCAGTTCGCCGGGACGTGGGACCGAGCAGTACTTC; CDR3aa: CASSSPGRGTEQYF
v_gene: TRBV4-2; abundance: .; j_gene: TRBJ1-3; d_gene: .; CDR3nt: TGTGCCAGCAGCCGTCAGGGAAACACCATATATTTT; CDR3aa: CASSRQGNTIYF
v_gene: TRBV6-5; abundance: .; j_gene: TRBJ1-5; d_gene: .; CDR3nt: TGTGCCAGCAGTCCGACTAACAGGTATCAGCCCCAGCATTTT; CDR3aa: CASSPTNRYQPQHF
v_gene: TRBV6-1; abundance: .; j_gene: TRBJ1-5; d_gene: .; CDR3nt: TGTGCCAGCAGTGAGGGCAGGGGCGGGTATCAGCCCCAGCATTTT; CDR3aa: CASSEGRGGYQPQHF
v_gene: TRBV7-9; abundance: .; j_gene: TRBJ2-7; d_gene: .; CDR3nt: TGTGCCAGCAGTTCTTCCCCTCTTACGGGCTCCTACGAGCAGTACTTC; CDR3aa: CASSSSPLTGSYEQYF
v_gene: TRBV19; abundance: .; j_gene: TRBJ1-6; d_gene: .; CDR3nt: TGTGCCTCTACCCGGACCTCGGACTCCTATAATTCACCCCTCCACTTT; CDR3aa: CASTRTSDSYNSPLHF
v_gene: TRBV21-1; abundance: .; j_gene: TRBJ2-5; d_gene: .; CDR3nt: TGTGCCAGCAGCTTGTTAAGGGATCAAGAGACCCAGTACTTC; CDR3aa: CASSLLRDQETQYF
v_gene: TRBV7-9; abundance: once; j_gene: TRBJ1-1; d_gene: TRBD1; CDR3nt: TGTGCCAGCAGCTTCGGACAGGAGATTGCTGAAGCTTTCTTT; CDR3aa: CASSFGQEIAEAFF
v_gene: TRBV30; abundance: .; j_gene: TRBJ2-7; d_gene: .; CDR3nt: TGTGCCTGGAGTCTCCAGCAATCCGTCCCATACTTC; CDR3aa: CAWSLQQSVPYF
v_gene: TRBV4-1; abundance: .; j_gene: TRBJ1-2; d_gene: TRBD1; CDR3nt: TGCGCCAGCAGCCAAGACCGGGACAGGGGGCTCTATGGCTACACCTTC; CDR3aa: CASSQDRDRGLYGYTF
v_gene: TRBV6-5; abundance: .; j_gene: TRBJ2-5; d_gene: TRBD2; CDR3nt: TGTGCCAGCACTTTGACTAGCGGGGCGCAAGAGACCCAGTACTTC; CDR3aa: CASTLTSGAQETQYF